This T cell receptor (beta chain) was recovered during a study of Graves' ophthalmopathy and Graves' hyperthyroidism. Overall study findings and caveats: Separation of ophthalmopathy from stable hyperthyroidism was achieved by a 13-signature model, at about 90% sensitivity and roughly 81% specificity. Blood also contained most of the expanded thyroid clonotypes above 0.001 frequency.

A note on this clonotype: Its antigen is currently unknown.

The CDR3 extends over 11 amino acids. Germline assignment: CDR1 MDHEN and CDR2 SYDVKM. Trimming removed 8 bases at V and 5 bases at J, with 9 bases between. PBMCs came from roughly 9.2 ml of fresh peripheral blood. RNA transcripts provided the template for amplifying TCR beta CDR3 regions. HTBI primers were used in a first-round RT-PCR, which preceded a second-round multiplex PCR. TCRdb re-called the multiplex PCR reads with MiXCR, one entry per CDR3 protein. The data contain 200,000 to 300,000 distinct CDR3 sequences, around 42% of them singletons. V usage is TRBV28 and J usage is TRBJ1-2; tentatively, D is TRBD1 (5 bases). This sequence was found in an adult man with Graves' ophthalmopathy. The sequenced material came from peripheral blood. CDR3 sequence reads: CASFGGYGYTF. CDR3 DNA sequence: TGTGCCAGCTTTGGGGGATATGGCTACACCTTC.